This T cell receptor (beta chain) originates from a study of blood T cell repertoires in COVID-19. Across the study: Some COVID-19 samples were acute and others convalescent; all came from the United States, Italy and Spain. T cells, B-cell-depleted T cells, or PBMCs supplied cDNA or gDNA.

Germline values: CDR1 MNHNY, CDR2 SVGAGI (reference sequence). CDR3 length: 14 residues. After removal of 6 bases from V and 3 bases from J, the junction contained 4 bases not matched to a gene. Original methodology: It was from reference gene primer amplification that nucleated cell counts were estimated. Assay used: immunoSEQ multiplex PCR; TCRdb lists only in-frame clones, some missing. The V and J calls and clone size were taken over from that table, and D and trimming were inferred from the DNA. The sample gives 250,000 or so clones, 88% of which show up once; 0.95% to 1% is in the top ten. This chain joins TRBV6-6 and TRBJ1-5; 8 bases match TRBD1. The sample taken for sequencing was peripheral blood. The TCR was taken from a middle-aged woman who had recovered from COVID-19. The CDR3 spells CASRHRGSNQPQHF. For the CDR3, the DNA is TGTGCCAGCAGGCACAGGGGGTCCAATCAGCCCCAGCATTTT.